This T cell receptor (beta chain) is from a study of T cell repertoires in cytomegalovirus infection. Many counts were recorded for this clonotype. TCRdb redid the calling of the reads with MiXCR, one entry per CDR3 protein. The repertoire holds about 400,000 distinct CDR3 sequences, approximately 18% seen once, with roughly 9% in the top ten. Trimming removed 10 bases at V and 0 bases at J, with 10 bases between. The CDR3 contains 13 residues. The germline V gene encodes CDR1 SGHVS and CDR2 FNYEAQ. The chain has TRBV7-6 and TRBJ1-5; D is uncertain. The receptor was derived from a human donor in good health (CMV status not recorded). Some clones in this sample may be carry-over from other donors' samples. Material for sequencing was PBMCs. DNA for the CDR3: TGTGCCACTTCCGAATTTAGCAATCAGCCCCAGCATTTT. It translates to CATSEFSNQPQHF.